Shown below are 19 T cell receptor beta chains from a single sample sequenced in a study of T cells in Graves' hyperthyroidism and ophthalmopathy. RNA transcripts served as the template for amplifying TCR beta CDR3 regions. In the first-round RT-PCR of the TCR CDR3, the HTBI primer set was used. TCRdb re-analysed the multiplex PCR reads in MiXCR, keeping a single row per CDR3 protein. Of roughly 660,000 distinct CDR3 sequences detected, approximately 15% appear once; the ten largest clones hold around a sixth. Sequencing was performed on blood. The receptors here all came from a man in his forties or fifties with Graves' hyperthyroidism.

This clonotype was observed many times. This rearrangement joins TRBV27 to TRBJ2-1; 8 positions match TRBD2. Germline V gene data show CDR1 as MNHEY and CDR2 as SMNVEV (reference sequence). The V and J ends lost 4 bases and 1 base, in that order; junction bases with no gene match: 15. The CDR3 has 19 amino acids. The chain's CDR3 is CASSSSFLASGLSYNEQFF. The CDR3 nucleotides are TGTGCCAGCAGTTCATCCTTCCTGGCTAGCGGGCTGTCCTACAATGAGCAGTTCTTC.

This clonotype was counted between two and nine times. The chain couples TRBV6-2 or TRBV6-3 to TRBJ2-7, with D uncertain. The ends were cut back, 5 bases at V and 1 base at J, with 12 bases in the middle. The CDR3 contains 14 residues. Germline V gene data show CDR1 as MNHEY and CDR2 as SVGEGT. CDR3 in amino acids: CASSPASISYEQYF. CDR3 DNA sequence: TGTGCCAGCAGTCCGGCCTCTATATCCTACGAGCAGTACTTC.

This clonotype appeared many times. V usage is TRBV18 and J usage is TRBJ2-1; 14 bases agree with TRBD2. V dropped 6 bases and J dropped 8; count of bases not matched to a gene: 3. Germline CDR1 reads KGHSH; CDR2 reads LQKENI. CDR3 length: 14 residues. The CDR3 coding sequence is TGTGCCAGCTCGGGACTAGCGGGAGTAGATGAGCAGTTCTTC. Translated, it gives CASSGLAGVDEQFF.

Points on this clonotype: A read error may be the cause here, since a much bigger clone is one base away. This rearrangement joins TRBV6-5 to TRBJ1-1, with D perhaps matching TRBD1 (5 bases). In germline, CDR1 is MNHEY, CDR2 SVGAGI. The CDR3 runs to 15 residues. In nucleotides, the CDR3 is TGTGCCAGCAGTTACTCGGACACCTTAAACACTGGAGCTTTCTTT. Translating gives CASSYSDTLNTGAFF.

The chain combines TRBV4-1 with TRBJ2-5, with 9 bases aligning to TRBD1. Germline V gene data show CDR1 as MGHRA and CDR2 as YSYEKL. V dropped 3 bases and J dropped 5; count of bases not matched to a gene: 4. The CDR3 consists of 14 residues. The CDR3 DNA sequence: TGCGCCAGCAGCCACAGGACAGGGGTTGAGACCCAGTACTTC. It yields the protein CASSHRTGVETQYF.

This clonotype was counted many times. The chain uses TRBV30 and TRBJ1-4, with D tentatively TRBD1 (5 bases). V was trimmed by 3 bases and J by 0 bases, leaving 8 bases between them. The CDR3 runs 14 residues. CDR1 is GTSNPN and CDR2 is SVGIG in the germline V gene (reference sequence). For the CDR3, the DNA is TGTGCCTGGAGGGACACTACAACTAATGAAAAACTGTTTTTT. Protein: CAWRDTTTNEKLFF.

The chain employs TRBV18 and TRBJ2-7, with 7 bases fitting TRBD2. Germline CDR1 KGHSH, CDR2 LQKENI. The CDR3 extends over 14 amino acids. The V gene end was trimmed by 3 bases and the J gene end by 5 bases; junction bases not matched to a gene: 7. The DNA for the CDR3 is TGTGCCAGCTCACCGATTGGGGGAGGGGACGAGCAGTACTTC. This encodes CASSPIGGGDEQYF.

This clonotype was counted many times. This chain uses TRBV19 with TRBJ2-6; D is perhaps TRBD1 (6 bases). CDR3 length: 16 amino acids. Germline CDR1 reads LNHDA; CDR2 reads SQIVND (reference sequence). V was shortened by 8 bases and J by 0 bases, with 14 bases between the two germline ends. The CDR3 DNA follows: TGTGCCAGTCAGGGACACCTGAGCTCTGGGGCCAACGTCCTGACTTTC. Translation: CASQGHLSSGANVLTF.

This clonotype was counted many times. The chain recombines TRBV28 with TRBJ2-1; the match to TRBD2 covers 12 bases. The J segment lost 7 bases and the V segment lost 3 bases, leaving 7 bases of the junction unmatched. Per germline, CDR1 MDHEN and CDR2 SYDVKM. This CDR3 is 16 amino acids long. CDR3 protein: CASSLALAGGLNEQFF. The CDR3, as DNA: TGTGCCAGCAGTTTGGCTCTAGCGGGAGGGCTAAATGAGCAGTTCTTC. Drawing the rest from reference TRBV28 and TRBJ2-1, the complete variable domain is DVKVTQSSRYLVKRTGEKVFLECVQDMDHENMFWYRQDPGLGLRLIYFSYDVKMKEKGDIPEGYSVSREKKERFSLILESASTNQTSMYLCASSLALAGGLNEQFFGPGTRLTVL.

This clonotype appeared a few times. CDR3 sequence reads: CAWTGANTGELFF. CDR3 sequence (DNA): TGTGCCTGGACGGGTGCGAACACCGGGGAGCTGTTTTTT. The V gene is TRBV30, the J gene TRBJ2-2; D gene uncertain. Germline CDR1 and CDR2: GTSNPN and SVGIG (reference sequence). This CDR3 spans 13 amino acids. The germline V and J ends were trimmed by 4 bases and 0 bases, with 6 bases remaining between them.

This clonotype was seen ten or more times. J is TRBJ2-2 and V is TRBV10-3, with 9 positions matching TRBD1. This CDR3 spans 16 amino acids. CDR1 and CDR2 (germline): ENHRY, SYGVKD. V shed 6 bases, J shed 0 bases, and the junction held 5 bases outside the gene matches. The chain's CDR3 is CAIRGDREANTGELFF. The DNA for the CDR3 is TGTGCCATCAGAGGGGACAGGGAGGCGAACACCGGGGAGCTGTTTTTT.

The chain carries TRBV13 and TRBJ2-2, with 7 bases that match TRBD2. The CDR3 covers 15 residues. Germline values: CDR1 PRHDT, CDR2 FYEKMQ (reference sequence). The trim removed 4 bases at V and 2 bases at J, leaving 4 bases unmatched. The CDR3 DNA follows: TGTGCCAGCAGCTCACTAGCGAGAAACACCGGGGAGCTGTTTTTT. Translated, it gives CASSSLARNTGELFF.

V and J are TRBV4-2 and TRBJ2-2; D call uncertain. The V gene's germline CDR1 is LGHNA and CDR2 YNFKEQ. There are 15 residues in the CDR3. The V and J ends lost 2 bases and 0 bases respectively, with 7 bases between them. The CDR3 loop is CASSQQSPNTGELFF. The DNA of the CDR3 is TGTGCCAGCAGCCAACAGTCCCCGAACACCGGGGAGCTGTTTTTT.

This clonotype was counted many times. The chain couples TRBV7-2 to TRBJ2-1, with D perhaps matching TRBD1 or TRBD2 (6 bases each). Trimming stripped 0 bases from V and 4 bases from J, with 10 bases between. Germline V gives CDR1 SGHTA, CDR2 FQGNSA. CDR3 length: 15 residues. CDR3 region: CASSLAGAGYNEQFF. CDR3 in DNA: TGTGCCAGCAGCTTAGCGGGGGCGGGGTACAATGAGCAGTTCTTC.

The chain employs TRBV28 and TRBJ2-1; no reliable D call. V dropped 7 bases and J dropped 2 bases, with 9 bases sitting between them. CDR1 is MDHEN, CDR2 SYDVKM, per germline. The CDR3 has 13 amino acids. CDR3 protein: CASTLRTYNEQFF. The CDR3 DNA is TGTGCCAGCACCCTTCGGACCTACAATGAGCAGTTCTTC.

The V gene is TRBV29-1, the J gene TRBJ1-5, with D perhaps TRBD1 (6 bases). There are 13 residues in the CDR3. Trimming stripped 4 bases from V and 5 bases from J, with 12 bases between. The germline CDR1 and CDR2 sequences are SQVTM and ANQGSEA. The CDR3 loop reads CSVAAGVYQPQHF. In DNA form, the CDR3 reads TGCAGCGTTGCGGCAGGGGTCTATCAGCCCCAGCATTTT.

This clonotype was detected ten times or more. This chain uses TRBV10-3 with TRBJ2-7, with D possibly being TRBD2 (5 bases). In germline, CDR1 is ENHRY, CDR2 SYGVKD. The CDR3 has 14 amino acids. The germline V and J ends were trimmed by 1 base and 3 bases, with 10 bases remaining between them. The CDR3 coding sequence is TGTGCCATCAGTGAGTGGCTAGCTCTCTACGAGCAGTACTTC. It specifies CAISEWLALYEQYF.

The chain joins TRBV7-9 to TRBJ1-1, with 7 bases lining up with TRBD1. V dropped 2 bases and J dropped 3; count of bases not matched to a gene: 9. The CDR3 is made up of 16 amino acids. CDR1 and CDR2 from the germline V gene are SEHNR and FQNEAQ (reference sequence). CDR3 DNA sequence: TGTGCCAGCAGCTTATTTGGGGGAGGGGGCCACACTGAAGCTTTCTTT. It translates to CASSLFGGGGHTEAFF.

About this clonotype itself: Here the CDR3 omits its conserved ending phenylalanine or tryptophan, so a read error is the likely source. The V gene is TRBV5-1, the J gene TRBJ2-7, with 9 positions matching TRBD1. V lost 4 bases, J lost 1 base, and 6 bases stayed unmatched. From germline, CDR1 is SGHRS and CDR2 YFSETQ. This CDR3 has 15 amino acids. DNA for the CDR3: TGCGCCAGCAGCGATGGGACAGGGACTTCCTACGAGCAGTACCTC. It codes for CASSDGTGTSYEQYL.